This T cell receptor (beta chain) is drawn from a study of response to subunit inactivated influenza vaccine. Study findings and constraints: Researchers suggested that each seasonal influenza vaccination recruits few new T cells.

TCRdb re-called the RT-PCR reads through MiXCR, storing one row per CDR3 protein. This table holds about 480,000 distinct CDR3 sequences, around 13% found once. This clonotype has a handful of counts. Its antigen remains unknown. Sample: PBMCs from blood, taken about 6 weeks after vaccination. This sequence was found in a man aged 50 or older who received an inactivated influenza vaccine.

This chain's CDR3 is CASSLEASGNSYEQYF. For the CDR3, the DNA is TGCGCCAGCAGCTTGGAGGCTAGCGGGAATTCCTACGAGCAGTACTTC. The V call is TRBV5-1, the J call TRBJ2-7; 9 bases are a match to TRBD2. The germline gives CDR1 SGHRS, CDR2 YFSETQ. This CDR3 is 16 amino acids long. V shed 0 bases, J shed 1 base, and the junction held 5 bases outside the gene matches.